This T cell receptor beta chain was captured by sequencing in a study of a mutant IDH1 vaccine in newly diagnosed glioma. Study as a whole: Patients had eight vaccinations, in weeks 1, 3, 5, 7, 11, 15, 19 and 23. Previous care, which was radiotherapy, temozolomide, or both, most often involved both.

Remarks on this clone: What it recognizes is unknown.

Generated by immunoSEQ multiplex PCR, the TCRdb table keeps only in-frame clones and is missing some. The repertoire holds approximately 26,000 clones, with 80% to 90% as singletons. Time point in this sample: week 5, during vaccination. Each dose delivered 300 ug of mutant IDH1 20-mer peptide subcutaneously with imiquimod. The CDR3 consists of 17 residues. The germline V gene has CDR1 SGHRS and CDR2 YFSETQ. After removal of 4 bases from V and 4 bases from J, the junction contained 12 bases not matched to a gene. The rearrangement joins TRBV5-1 to TRBJ1-1; 11 positions match TRBD1. The source is a man aged 18 to 29 with glioma. The specimen was PBMCs, collected from a glioma patient whose treatment included an IDH1 peptide vaccine. CDR3: CASSPGDRGYGGTEAFF. CDR3 coding DNA: TGCGCCAGCAGCCCGGGGGACAGGGGGTATGGGGGCACTGAAGCTTTCTTT.